The 4 T cell receptor beta chains reported below all come from one sample, sequenced in a study of spatial heterogeneity in lung cancer. Study-level points and caveats: The number of expanded tumor alpha and beta chains correlated with mutation number.

TCRdb itself ran the 5' RACE reads through MiXCR, one entry per CDR3 protein. The sample has around 9,300 distinct CDR3 sequences; approximately 50% are singletons. For these receptors, no antigen is known. Indicated time point: sample taken at primary tumor resection. Sequenced material: lung tumor tissue, taken at surgery. The receptors originated from a female donor with early-stage non-small cell lung cancer.

This clonotype has a handful of counts. This beta chain is a stray read from a library made for alpha chains; its abundance is not meaningful. This chain uses TRBV29-1 with TRBJ2-2, with D possibly matching TRBD1 (6 bases). This CDR3 region has 14 residues. Deletions cut 6 bases from V and 7 bases from J, with 18 bases between. Germline CDR1 is SQVTM and CDR2 is ANQGSEA. Here the CDR3 reads CSVVRDTTLGELFF. Written as DNA, the CDR3 is TGCAGCGTCGTCCGGGACACAACGCTCGGGGAGCTGTTTTTT.

Remarks on this clonotype: Within a library made for alpha chains, this beta chain is off target, and its count is uninformative. J is TRBJ1-1 and V is TRBV20-1; D is unclear. The germline gives CDR1 DFQATT, CDR2 SNEGSKA (reference sequence). The ends were cut back, 3 bases at V and 8 bases at J, with 13 bases in the middle. There are 12 residues in the CDR3. CDR3 in DNA: TGCAGTGCTAGGATAAGGTGGGGAGAAGCTTTCTTT. Its protein is CSARIRWGEAFF.

Remarks on this clonotype: This beta chain turned up in a library designed for alpha chains; as an off-target read, its abundance says little. The chain uses TRBV20-1 and TRBJ1-1; TRBD1 matches 8 bases. From germline, CDR1 is DFQATT and CDR2 SNEGSKA (reference sequence). This CDR3 has 16 amino acids. Trimming removed 1 base from V and 0 bases from J; junction bases left unmatched: 7. CDR3 in amino acids: CSARGSRTGMNTEAFF. DNA of the CDR3: TGCAGTGCTAGAGGGTCCCGGACAGGGATGAACACTGAAGCTTTCTTT.

This clonotype has a single count. This beta chain is a stray sequence in a library constructed for alpha chains; its clone size is not meaningful. This sequence joins TRBV19 and TRBJ1-2, with D possibly TRBD1 on 6 matching bases. Per the germline V gene, CDR1 is LNHDA and CDR2 is SQIVND (reference sequence). The CDR3 is made up of 13 amino acids. The V end was cut by 6 bases, the J end by 6 bases, with 14 bases between. DNA for the CDR3: TGTGCCAGTAGAACTGGCAGGGGAGATGGCTACACCTTC. Residues: CASRTGRGDGYTF.